Sequencing of this T cell receptor beta chain was carried out in a study of CD8+CD57+ T cells in acquired aplastic anemia. For the study at large: Sorted CD4+ and CD8+ cells gave a mean 3.2 ug DNA, range about 0.19 to 27.4 ug. Findings of the study overall: Simpson's diversity of CD8+ cells was not significantly different in patients compared with controls. Around 30 was the count of CD8+ CDR3 sequences that patients shared with controls.

The CDR3 runs 13 residues. Germline V CDR1 and CDR2: DFQATT, SNEGSKA (reference sequence). V gave up 5 bases and J gave up 0 bases, with 11 bases separating them. In the case of this clonotype: The antigen is unknown.

TCR beta VDJ and CDR3 profiles were obtained from a genomic DNA template. TCRdb ran MiXCR on the reads and lists one entry per CDR3 protein. Among some 290,000 distinct CDR3 sequences, about 56% were seen once, and the ten largest hold 8%. The chain joins TRBV20-1 to TRBJ2-7; tentatively, D is TRBD1 (6 bases). The sequencing sample was made of sorted CD4+, CD8+, or CD8+CD57+ T cells (not recorded which) from PBMCs. The source is a human donor with severe aplastic anemia or a healthy control (not recorded which). The CDR3 sequence is CSAGGQTSYEQYF. The CDR3 coding sequence is TGCAGTGCTGGAGGACAGACCTCCTACGAGCAGTACTTC.